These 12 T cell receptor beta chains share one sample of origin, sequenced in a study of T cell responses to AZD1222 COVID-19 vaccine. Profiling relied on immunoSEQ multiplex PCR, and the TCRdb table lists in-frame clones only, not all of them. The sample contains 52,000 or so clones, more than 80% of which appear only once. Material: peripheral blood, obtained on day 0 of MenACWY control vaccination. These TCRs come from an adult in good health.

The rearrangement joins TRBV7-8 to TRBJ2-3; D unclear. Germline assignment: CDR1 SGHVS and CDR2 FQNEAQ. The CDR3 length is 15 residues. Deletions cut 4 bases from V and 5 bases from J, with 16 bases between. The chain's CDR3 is CASSSPLGNKDTQYF. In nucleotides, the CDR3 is TGTGCCAGCAGCTCCCCATTAGGGAACAAAGATACGCAGTATTTT.

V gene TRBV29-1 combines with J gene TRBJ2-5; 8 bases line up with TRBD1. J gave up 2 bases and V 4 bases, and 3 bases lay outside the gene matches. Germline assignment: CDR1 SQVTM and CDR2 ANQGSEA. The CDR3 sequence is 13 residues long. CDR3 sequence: CSVAGTGQETQYF. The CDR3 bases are TGCAGCGTTGCTGGGACAGGACAAGAGACCCAGTACTTC.

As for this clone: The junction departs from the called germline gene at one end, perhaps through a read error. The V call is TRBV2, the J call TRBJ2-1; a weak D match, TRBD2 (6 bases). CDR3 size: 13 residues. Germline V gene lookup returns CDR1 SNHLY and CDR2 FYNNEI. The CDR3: CASTGLPMGLWIF. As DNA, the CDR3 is TGTGCCAGCACGGGCCTGCCGATGGGACTTTGGATCTTC.

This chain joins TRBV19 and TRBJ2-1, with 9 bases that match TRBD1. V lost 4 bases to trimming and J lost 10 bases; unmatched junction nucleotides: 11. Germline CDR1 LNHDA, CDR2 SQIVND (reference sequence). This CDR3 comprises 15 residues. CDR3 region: CASSTSGQGEGEQFF. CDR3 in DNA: TGTGCCAGTAGTACGTCGGGACAGGGAGAAGGCGAGCAGTTCTTC. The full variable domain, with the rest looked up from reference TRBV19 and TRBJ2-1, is DGGITQSPKYLFRKEGQNVTLSCEQNLNHDAMYWYRQDPGQGLRLIYYSQIVNDFQKGDIAEGYSVSREKKESFPLTVTSAQKNPTAFYLCASSTSGQGEGEQFFGPGTRLTVL.

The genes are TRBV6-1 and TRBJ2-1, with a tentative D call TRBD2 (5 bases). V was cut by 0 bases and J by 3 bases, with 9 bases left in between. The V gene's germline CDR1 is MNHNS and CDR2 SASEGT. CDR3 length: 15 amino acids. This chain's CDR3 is CASSEAGADYNEQFF. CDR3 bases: TGTGCCAGCAGTGAAGCGGGAGCAGACTACAATGAGCAGTTCTTC.

The CDR3 region is CASSIGTGTIGSPLHF. CDR3 nucleotides: TGTGCCAGTAGTATTGGAACCGGGACGATTGGGTCACCCCTCCACTTT. The chain uses TRBV19 and TRBJ1-6; TRBD1 is a possible D gene (5 bases). Per the germline V gene, CDR1 is LNHDA and CDR2 is SQIVND (reference sequence). The CDR3 runs to 16 residues. The V end was cut by 3 bases, the J end by 10 bases, with 19 bases between.

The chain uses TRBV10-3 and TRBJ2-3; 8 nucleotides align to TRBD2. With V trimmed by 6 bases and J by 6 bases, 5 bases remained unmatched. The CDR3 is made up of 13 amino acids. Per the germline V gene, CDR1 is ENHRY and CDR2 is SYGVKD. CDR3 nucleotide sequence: TGTGCCATCAGCAGCGGGAGCCCCGATACGCAGTATTTT. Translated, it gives CAISSGSPDTQYF.

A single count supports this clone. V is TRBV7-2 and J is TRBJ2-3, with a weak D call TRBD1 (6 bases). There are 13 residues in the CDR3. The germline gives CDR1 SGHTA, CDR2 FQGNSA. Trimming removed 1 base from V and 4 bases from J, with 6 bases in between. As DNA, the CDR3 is TGTGCCAGCAGCTTAGGGACAGCAGATACGCAGTATTTT. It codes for CASSLGTADTQYF. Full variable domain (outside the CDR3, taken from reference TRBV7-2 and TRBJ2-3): GAGVSQSPSNKVTEKGKDVELRCDPISGHTALYWYRQSLGQGLEFLIYFQGNSAPDKSGLPSDRFSAERTGGSVSTLTIQRTQQEDSAVYLCASSLGTADTQYFGPGTRLTVL.

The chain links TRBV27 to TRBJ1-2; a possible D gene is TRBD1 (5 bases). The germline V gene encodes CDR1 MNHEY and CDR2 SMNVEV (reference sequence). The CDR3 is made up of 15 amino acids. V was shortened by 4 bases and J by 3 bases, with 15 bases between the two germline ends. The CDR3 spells CASSSRPGLDYGYTF. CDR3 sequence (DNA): TGTGCCAGCAGTTCCCGGCCGGGACTTGACTATGGCTACACCTTC.

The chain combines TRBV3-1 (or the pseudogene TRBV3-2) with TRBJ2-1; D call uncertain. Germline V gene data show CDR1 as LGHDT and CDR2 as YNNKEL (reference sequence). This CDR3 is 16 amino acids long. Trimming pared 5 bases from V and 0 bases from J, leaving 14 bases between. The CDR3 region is CASSKIRFGSYNEQFF. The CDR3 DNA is TGTGCCAGCAGCAAAATCCGTTTCGGCTCCTACAATGAGCAGTTCTTC.

The DNA of the CDR3 is TGTGCCAGCAGCTTAGCGGTTTGGGGACTAGAGAACACCGGGGAGCTGTTTTTT. It is translated as CASSLAVWGLENTGELFF. The genes are TRBV11-2 and TRBJ2-2; TRBD2 agrees at 8 bases. This CDR3 has 18 residues. Per germline, CDR1 SGHAT and CDR2 FQNNGV. After removal of 1 base from V and 1 base from J, the junction contained 8 bases not matched to a gene.

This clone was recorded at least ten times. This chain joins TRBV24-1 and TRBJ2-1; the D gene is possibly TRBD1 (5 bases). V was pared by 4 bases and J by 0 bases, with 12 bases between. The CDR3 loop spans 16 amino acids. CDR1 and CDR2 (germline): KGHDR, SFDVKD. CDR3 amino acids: CATSDPRTSSYNEQFF. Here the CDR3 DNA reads TGTGCCACCAGTGACCCTAGGACAAGCTCCTACAATGAGCAGTTCTTC.